One and the same sample provided the 21 T cell receptor beta chains below, sequenced in a study of T cell responses to AZD1222 COVID-19 vaccine. Profiling relied on immunoSEQ multiplex PCR, and the TCRdb table lists in-frame clones only, not all of them. This table has 95,000 to 100,000 clones, around 84% appearing once. The sequencing used peripheral blood, collected on day 0 of AZD1222 vaccination. These receptors came from an adult in good health.

The chain couples TRBV6-4 to TRBJ2-1; 11 nucleotides agree with TRBD2. Looked up from germline, CDR1 is MRHNA and CDR2 is SNTAGT. Trimming removed 4 bases from V and 6 bases from J; junction bases left unmatched: 5. This CDR3 has 15 residues. The CDR3 coding sequence is TGTGCCAGCAGTGCCAGACTAGCGGGGCGCAATGAGCAGTTCTTC. Protein sequence: CASSARLAGRNEQFF.

V usage is TRBV28 and J usage is TRBJ2-3; D is unresolved. V lost 3 bases to trimming and J lost 0 bases, with 10 bases between them. Germline CDR1 and CDR2: MDHEN and SYDVKM. The length of the CDR3 is 15 residues. The CDR3 sequence: CASSFDRVSTDTQYF. The DNA of the CDR3 is TGTGCCAGCAGTTTTGACCGGGTTAGCACAGATACGCAGTATTTT.

The CDR3 loop is CASILSRTSGRGEQFF. The CDR3 DNA follows: TGTGCCAGCATCTTATCCCGGACTAGCGGGAGAGGTGAGCAGTTCTTC. The gene calls are TRBV27 and TRBJ2-1, with 13 positions matching TRBD2. Germline CDR1 is MNHEY and CDR2 is SMNVEV (reference sequence). This CDR3 spans 16 amino acids. The junction had 12 bases not matched to a gene; V was cut back by 7 bases and J by 9 bases.

This clone was seen only once. This chain joins TRBV11-2 and TRBJ1-1; D remains unclear. CDR1 is SGHAT, CDR2 FQNNGV, per germline. The germline V and J ends were trimmed by 0 bases and 7 bases, with 9 bases remaining between them. This CDR3 contains 13 residues. CDR3 in DNA: TGTGCCAGCAGCTTAGATCGGACGGGTGAAGCTTTCTTT. It specifies CASSLDRTGEAFF. Variable domain in full (rest from reference TRBV11-2 and TRBJ1-1): EAGVAQSPRYKIIEKRQSVAFWCNPISGHATLYWYQQILGQGPKLLIQFQNNGVVDDSQLPKDRFSAERLKGVDSTLKIQPAKLEDSAVYLCASSLDRTGEAFFGQGTRLTVV.

In its sample, this clone was seen many times. The CDR3 sequence: CASSQDFASGIDEQFF. The CDR3 DNA is TGCGCCAGCAGCCAAGATTTTGCTAGCGGTATTGATGAGCAGTTCTTC. The V and J genes are TRBV4-3 and TRBJ2-1, with 7 bases lining up with TRBD2. The CDR3 contains 16 residues. The germline CDR1 and CDR2 sequences are LGHNA and YSLEER. The V gene end was trimmed by 0 bases and the J gene end by 8 bases; junction bases not matched to a gene: 10.

The chain joins TRBV4-3 to TRBJ2-2, with no clear D. Looked up from germline, CDR1 is LGHNA and CDR2 is YSLEER. The ends were cut back, 1 base at V and 2 bases at J, with 5 bases in the middle. This CDR3 spans 14 amino acids. The CDR3 bases are TGCGCCAGCAGCCAAGGGACCAACACCGGGGAGCTGTTTTTT. Protein product: CASSQGTNTGELFF.

This clone occurred a few times. The V call is TRBV7-2, the J call TRBJ1-2; D remains unclear. The CDR3 runs 15 residues. The V end was cut by 0 bases, the J end by 8 bases, with 16 bases between. The germline CDR1 and CDR2 sequences are SGHTA and FQGNSA. CDR3: CASSLAVLEDRGYTF. In nucleotides, the CDR3 is TGTGCCAGCAGCTTAGCAGTTTTGGAGGATCGGGGCTACACCTTC.

This clone was seen once. A junction boundary mismatches the germline segment, possibly from a read error. This chain links TRBV7-9 with TRBJ2-7, with 8 bases matching TRBD1. CDR3 size: 12 residues. The V gene's germline CDR1 is SEHNR and CDR2 FQNEAQ (reference sequence). The CDR3 sequence: CASSSSDRVRDF. The CDR3 nucleotides are TGTGCCAGCAGCTCATCGGACAGGGTTCGGGACTTC.

The chain has TRBV7-2 and TRBJ2-7; D call uncertain. The germline CDR1 and CDR2 sequences are SGHTA and FQGNSA. Trimming pared 5 bases from V and 5 bases from J, leaving 19 bases between. CDR3 size: 15 residues. The CDR3 loop is CASSPYPGSLNEQYF. The CDR3 region has the DNA TGTGCCAGCAGCCCATACCCCGGTTCGCTCAACGAGCAGTACTTC.

The chain recombines TRBV3-1 (or the pseudogene TRBV3-2) with TRBJ1-5; D gene uncertain. Between the trimmed V and J ends, which lost 4 bases and 2 bases, there was a span of 9 bases. The CDR3 runs 14 residues. Germline values: CDR1 LGHDT, CDR2 YNNKEL (reference sequence). The CDR3 reads CASSPLVGNQPQHF. The CDR3 bases are TGTGCCAGCAGCCCCTTGGTTGGCAATCAGCCCCAGCATTTT.

This clone occurred once. The chain uses TRBV4-1 and TRBJ1-5; D remains unclear. CDR3 length equals 13 residues. The V gene lost 1 base and the J gene lost 7 bases, with 8 bases spanning the gap. Germline CDR1 MGHRA, CDR2 YSYEKL. The CDR3 region is CASSQGTNQPQHF. CDR3 DNA: TGCGCCAGCAGCCAAGGCACGAACCAGCCCCAGCATTTT.

J is TRBJ2-3 and V is TRBV4-3; D is ambiguous. The V and J ends lost 0 bases and 5 bases respectively, with 6 bases between them. The CDR3 covers 13 residues. Germline lookup yields CDR1 LGHNA and CDR2 YSLEER. The CDR3, as DNA: TGCGCCAGCAGCCAAGATCCAAGAGATACGCAGTATTTT. Its protein product is CASSQDPRDTQYF.

The rearrangement uses TRBV6-4 and TRBJ2-1; 15 nucleotides match TRBD2. The germline V gene has CDR1 MRHNA and CDR2 SNTAGT. This CDR3 is built from 18 residues. J lost 10 bases, V lost 0 bases, and 10 bases had no gene match. The DNA of the CDR3 is TGTGCCAGCAGTGACTCAGCCGCGGGACTAGCGGGAGGTAGGGAGCAGTTCTTC. Protein product: CASSDSAAGLAGGREQFF.

The chain couples TRBV12-5 to TRBJ1-2; a possible D gene is TRBD1 (5 bases). Looked up from germline, CDR1 is LGHNT and CDR2 is FRNRAP. The CDR3 is made up of 17 amino acids. Trimming stripped 0 bases from V and 6 bases from J, with 20 bases between. The CDR3 spells CASGLVVTGGKVDGYTF. CDR3 nucleotides: TGTGCTAGTGGTTTGGTGGTCACCGGGGGGAAAGTGGATGGCTACACCTTC.

The rearrangement uses TRBV5-1 and TRBJ2-1; TRBD2 might be the D (6 bases). CDR3 size: 16 residues. V lost 0 bases, J lost 3 bases, and 13 bases lay in between. In germline, CDR1 is SGHRS, CDR2 YFSETQ. CDR3: CASSLDGSGVYNEQFF. As DNA, the CDR3 is TGCGCCAGCAGCTTGGACGGTAGCGGTGTCTACAATGAGCAGTTCTTC.

J is TRBJ1-3 and V is TRBV4-1, with D unresolved. Looked up from germline, CDR1 is MGHRA and CDR2 is YSYEKL. V lost 1 base, J lost 0 bases, and 4 bases lay in between. The CDR3 loop spans 14 amino acids. The CDR3: CASSQVGSGNTIYF. The CDR3 DNA reads as TGCGCCAGCAGCCAAGTAGGCTCTGGAAACACCATATATTTT.

V and J are TRBV28 and TRBJ1-1; tentative D call: TRBD1 (6 bases). The germline gives CDR1 MDHEN, CDR2 SYDVKM. V was pared by 8 bases and J by 3 bases, with 13 bases between. The CDR3 length is 13 residues. The CDR3 region is CASVLPGDTEAFF. For the CDR3, the DNA is TGTGCCAGCGTACTTCCAGGGGACACTGAAGCTTTCTTT.

The chain combines TRBV19 with TRBJ1-5; D is unresolved. Trimming stripped 5 bases from V and 1 base from J, with 12 bases between. Germline V gene sequence: CDR1 LNHDA, CDR2 SQIVND (reference sequence). This CDR3 contains 15 residues. CDR3 loop: CASSLGYASNQPQHF. CDR3 DNA sequence: TGTGCCAGTAGTCTCGGGTATGCCAGCAATCAGCCCCAGCATTTT.

The V and J genes are TRBV19 and TRBJ1-2; D may be TRBD1 (5 bases). Germline CDR1 LNHDA, CDR2 SQIVND (reference sequence). The CDR3 is 14 residues long. Trimming stripped 3 bases from V and 5 bases from J, with 13 bases between. Here the CDR3 reads CASSMVEGPYGYTF. Here the CDR3 DNA reads TGTGCCAGTAGTATGGTGGAGGGGCCTTATGGCTACACCTTC.

The genes are TRBV15 and TRBJ1-1; 7 bases map to TRBD1. CDR1 and CDR2 (germline): LNHNV, YYDKDF (reference sequence). The CDR3 is 16 residues long. The junction had 8 bases not matched to a gene; V was cut back by 0 bases and J by 4 bases. The CDR3 DNA follows: TGTGCCACCAGCAGAGATGGGACAGTTGTCGGCACTGAAGCTTTCTTT. As protein: CATSRDGTVVGTEAFF. Looking up the rest from reference TRBV15 and TRBJ1-1 gives the full variable domain: DAMVIQNPRYQVTQFGKPVTLSCSQTLNHNVMYWYQQKSSQAPKLLFHYYDKDFNNEADTPDNFQSRRPNTSFCFLDIRSPGLGDTAMYLCATSRDGTVVGTEAFFGQGTRLTVV.

The chain has TRBV7-2 and TRBJ2-3, with TRBD2 matching 9 bases. The CDR3 length is 17 residues. Germline CDR1 and CDR2: SGHTA and FQGNSA. The junction had 6 bases not matched to a gene; V was cut back by 1 base and J by 1 base. This CDR3 is CASSLVSGRRGTDTQYF. CDR3 nucleotide sequence: TGTGCCAGCAGCTTAGTTAGCGGGAGAAGAGGCACAGATACGCAGTATTTT.